Shown below are 16 T cell receptor beta chains from a single sample sequenced in a study of blood T cell repertoires in COVID-19. Sequenced by immunoSEQ multiplex PCR; TCRdb stores in-frame clones only, minus some. This sample has some 500,000 clones; 88% occur once, and the top ten carry approximately 1.8%. The sequenced sample was PBMCs or T cells enriched from blood (not recorded which). All receptors derive from a woman in her thirties or forties who had recovered from COVID-19.

The CDR3 spells CASSLVPNRLREVEETQYF. The CDR3 nucleotides read TGTGCCAGCAGCTTAGTACCCAACCGTTTGCGGGAGGTGGAAGAGACCCAGTACTTC. The V and J genes are TRBV7-2 and TRBJ2-5, with 8 bases matching TRBD2. Germline-derived CDR1 and CDR2 are SGHTA and FQGNSA. V was pared by 1 base and J by 3 bases, with 16 bases of the junction left unmatched. The CDR3 is 19 amino acids.

CDR3 region: CASSAQGNNQPQHF. CDR3 sequence (DNA): TGTGCCAGCAGTGCACAGGGCAACAATCAGCCCCAGCATTTT. The gene calls are TRBV2 and TRBJ1-5; weak D call: TRBD1 (6 bases). Deletions cut 4 bases from V and 3 bases from J, with 10 bases between. The CDR3 is 14 residues long. In germline, CDR1 is SNHLY, CDR2 FYNNEI.

This rearrangement joins TRBV28 to TRBJ1-4, with no clear D. CDR3 length equals 14 residues. The ends were cut back, 6 bases at V and 6 bases at J, with 14 bases in the middle. CDR1 is MDHEN and CDR2 is SYDVKM in the germline V gene. The DNA of the CDR3 is TGTGCCAGCAGCTTCGCGACTGACGATGAAAAACTGTTTTTT. Its protein product is CASSFATDDEKLFF.

The chain's CDR3 is CASSASGQGPYEQYF. The DNA for the CDR3 is TGTGCCAGCAGCGCTTCGGGACAGGGGCCCTACGAGCAGTACTTC. The chain links TRBV11-3 to TRBJ2-7, with 10 bases lining up with TRBD1. This CDR3 comprises 15 residues. Germline-derived CDR1 and CDR2 are SGHNT and YENEEA. V shed 5 bases and J 2 bases; nucleotides not matched to a gene: 6.

The CDR3 coding sequence is TGCGCCAGCAGCCTAGACAGGGGGGATGAAAAACTGTTTTTT. Residues: CASSLDRGDEKLFF. J is TRBJ1-4 and V is TRBV4-1, with 9 bases lining up with TRBD1. CDR1 is MGHRA, CDR2 YSYEKL, per germline. CDR3 length equals 14 residues. Unmatched junction bases numbered 3, after V lost 4 bases and J lost 6 bases.

This clone showed up just once. This chain uses TRBV2 with TRBJ2-1; 7 bases fit TRBD1. Germline CDR1 reads SNHLY; CDR2 reads FYNNEI. V was clipped by 4 bases and J by 9 bases; unmatched bases: 3. The CDR3 length is 12 residues. CDR3 in DNA: TGTGCCAGCAGTGGGTCAGGGGGTGAGCAGTTCTTC. Protein product: CASSGSGGEQFF.

The chain is built from TRBV4-1 and TRBJ2-1; TRBD2 matches 8 bases. Germline CDR1 is MGHRA and CDR2 is YSYEKL. V shed 2 bases and J 8 bases; nucleotides not matched to a gene: 5. This CDR3 region has 14 residues. CDR3 nucleotide sequence: TGCGCCAGCAGCCAACGGACTAGCCCGGATGAGCAGTTCTTC. Protein product: CASSQRTSPDEQFF.

This clone is a singleton in its sample. The genes are TRBV11-2 and TRBJ2-5; TRBD2 aligns across 9 bases. The CDR3 totals 16 residues. Trimming cost V 5 bases and J 9 bases; bases outside gene matches: 16. Germline CDR1 reads SGHAT; CDR2 reads FQNNGV. The CDR3 nucleotides are TGTGCCAGCAGCCCTAACCCAGCGGGAGGCTCCGGGGCCCAGTACTTC. It translates to CASSPNPAGGSGAQYF.

The chain joins TRBV19 to TRBJ2-7; 12 nucleotides match TRBD1. CDR3 length: 15 amino acids. Per the germline V gene, CDR1 is LNHDA and CDR2 is SQIVND (reference sequence). With V trimmed by 5 bases and J by 6 bases, 8 bases remained unmatched. The CDR3: CASSLLGQGASEQYF. In nucleotides, the CDR3 is TGTGCCAGTAGTCTCCTGGGACAGGGGGCGAGCGAGCAGTACTTC.

The V gene is TRBV19, the J gene TRBJ2-3; D is unresolved. Trimming cost V 6 bases and J 6 bases, with 13 bases left between them. Per germline, CDR1 LNHDA and CDR2 SQIVND (reference sequence). The CDR3 is 13 amino acids. DNA for the CDR3: TGTGCCAGTAGCCCGGCCCTCAGGGATACGCAGTATTTT. Protein: CASSPALRDTQYF.

This chain connects TRBV10-3 to TRBJ2-3, with D perhaps TRBD1 (5 bases). The ends were cut back, 7 bases at V and 5 bases at J, with 13 bases in the middle. This CDR3 contains 13 residues. Germline V gives CDR1 ENHRY, CDR2 SYGVKD. This CDR3 reads CAITKDRGDTQYF. The CDR3 nucleotides read TGTGCCATCACCAAGGATAGGGGAGATACGCAGTATTTT.

The rearrangement links TRBV7-2 to TRBJ2-7; 12 bases align to TRBD1. Germline values: CDR1 SGHTA, CDR2 FQGNSA. V shed 2 bases, J shed 6 bases, and the junction held 11 bases outside the gene matches. CDR3 length equals 17 residues. CDR3 sequence reads: CASSLQLWDRGRREQYF. The CDR3 bases are TGTGCCAGCAGCTTACAGCTATGGGACAGGGGGCGGCGCGAGCAGTACTTC.

V gene TRBV5-4 combines with J gene TRBJ2-1; 12 nucleotides match TRBD2. CDR3 size: 16 residues. Losses at the gene ends were 1 base for V and 4 bases for J; bases not matched to a gene: 3. Germline assignment: CDR1 SGHNT and CDR2 YYREEE (reference sequence). The CDR3 is CASSLSLAGGYNEQFF. CDR3 DNA sequence: TGTGCCAGCAGCTTGTCCCTAGCGGGGGGGTACAATGAGCAGTTCTTC. Using reference TRBV5-4 and TRBJ2-1 for the parts outside the CDR3, the full variable domain is ETGVTQSPTHLIKTRGQQVTLRCSSQSGHNTVSWYQQALGQGPQFIFQYYREEENGRGNFPPRFSGLQFPNYSSELNVNALELDDSALYLCASSLSLAGGYNEQFFGPGTRLTVL.

This clone was seen just once. The rearrangement links TRBV5-1 to TRBJ1-6; 11 bases match TRBD1. CDR3 length: 17 amino acids. The V gene end was trimmed by 6 bases and the J gene end by 1 base; junction bases not matched to a gene: 6. CDR1 SGHRS and CDR2 YFSETQ come from the germline V gene. CDR3 loop: CASTTGTGGSYNSPLHF. The DNA of the CDR3 is TGCGCCAGCACCACCGGGACAGGGGGGTCCTATAATTCACCCCTCCACTTT.

The V call is TRBV7-2, the J call TRBJ2-1, with TRBD2 matching 13 bases. After removal of 3 bases from V and 14 bases from J, the junction contained 16 bases not matched to a gene. The CDR3 covers 17 residues. The germline CDR1 and CDR2 sequences are SGHTA and FQGNSA. CDR3 sequence: CASSLGLAGKRDISEFF. The CDR3 DNA follows: TGTGCCAGCAGCTTGGGACTAGCGGGAAAAAGAGATATCAGCGAGTTCTTC.

This clone was recorded a few times. This chain uses TRBV5-1 with TRBJ2-7, with 9 bases matching TRBD1. The V gene's germline CDR1 is SGHRS and CDR2 YFSETQ. CDR3 length: 13 amino acids. Unmatched junction bases numbered 3, after V lost 5 bases and J lost 3 bases. Here the CDR3 DNA reads TGCGCCAGCAGATGGGACAGGGTCTACGAGCAGTACTTC. Its translation: CASRWDRVYEQYF.